These 13 T cell receptor delta chains share one sample of origin, sequenced in a study of Vδ1+ human thymocytes. Sequences come from RNA converted to cDNA by reverse transcription. The CDR3 regions were amplified by multiplex PCR from V-gene primers to a constant-region primer. TCRdb redid clone calling on the multiplex PCR reads using CATT. The table records about 75,000 delta-chain clones, around 32% of them present only once. These receptors lack a known antigen. Study conclusions and caveats: Thymic TRG and TRD repertoires appeared highly polyclonal.

Material: Vdelta1+ gamma-delta thymocytes from the thymus. Sample subset: FACS-sorted CD3+ TCRalphabeta- TCRVdelta1+ TCRVdelta2- thymocytes. Receptor source: a boy less than two years old who had congenital heart surgery.

The rearrangement uses TRDV1 and TRDJ1, with 13 bases lining up with TRDD3. Trimming cost V 6 bases and J 0 bases; bases outside gene matches: 16. Germline V gives CDR1 TSWWSYY, CDR2 QGS. The CDR3 totals 20 residues. The CDR3 DNA is TGTGCTCTTGGACCTACGGCACTGGGGGATACGGTCCCATACACCGATAAACTCATCTTT. Its translation: CALGPTALGDTVPYTDKLIF.

This chain joins TRDV1 and TRDJ1; a weak D match, TRDD3 (5 bases). V lost 8 bases and J 0 bases, leaving 13 bases between the germline ends. This CDR3 region has 14 residues. Germline V lookup: CDR1 TSWWSYY, CDR2 QGS. CDR3 protein: CALHTGENTDKLIF. CDR3 DNA sequence: TGTGCTCTTCACACCGGGGAAAACACCGATAAACTCATCTTT.

The chain couples TRDV1 to TRDJ1, with 8 bases matching TRDD3. The CDR3 contains 21 residues. After removal of 0 bases from V and 0 bases from J, the junction contained 18 bases not matched to a gene. Germline CDR1 and CDR2: TSWWSYY and QGS. The CDR3 DNA reads as TGTGCTCTTGGGGAACTAGTAGACTGGGGGCCTAAGGGGGTGTACACCGATAAACTCATCTTT. Translation: CALGELVDWGPKGVYTDKLIF.

This clone was observed a few times. The gene calls are TRDV1 and TRDJ1; 9 bases agree with TRDD2. Germline V lookup: CDR1 TSWWSYY, CDR2 QGS. The trim removed 1 base at V and 0 bases at J, leaving 21 bases unmatched. The CDR3 is 22 amino acids. This CDR3 is CALGEPFLLPGGTLLYTDKLIF. CDR3 DNA: TGTGCTCTTGGGGAACCCTTCCTACTACCCGGGGGAACCTTGTTGTACACCGATAAACTCATCTTT.

This clone was observed a handful of times. This sequence joins TRDV1 and TRDJ1, with D hard to call. In germline, CDR1 is TSWWSYY, CDR2 QGS. V gave up 4 bases and J gave up 0 bases, with 18 bases separating them. The CDR3 extends over 17 amino acids. CDR3 protein: CALGASPSPSYTDKLIF. For the CDR3, the DNA is TGTGCTCTTGGGGCGTCCCCGTCCCCATCGTACACCGATAAACTCATCTTT.

This chain connects TRDV1 to TRDJ1, with 13 bases matching TRDD3. Germline CDR1 is TSWWSYY and CDR2 is QGS. V shed 5 bases, J shed 1 base, and the junction held 31 bases outside the gene matches. The CDR3 totals 25 residues. This CDR3 is CALGIGTAFLISCTGGYAATDKLIF. The CDR3 DNA sequence: TGTGCTCTTGGGATCGGGACGGCCTTCCTTATAAGTTGTACTGGGGGATACGCGGCCACCGATAAACTCATCTTT.

The genes are TRDV1 and TRDJ1, with TRDD3 identical over 7 bases. V dropped 2 bases and J dropped 0; count of bases not matched to a gene: 30. The germline CDR1 and CDR2 sequences are TSWWSYY and QGS. The length of the CDR3 is 24 residues. DNA for the CDR3: TGTGCTCTTGGGGAATTCTGGGCTTCCCCCCCTGGGGGCCCAACCGTGACGTACACCGATAAACTCATCTTT. Translated: CALGEFWASPPGGPTVTYTDKLIF.

This clone was picked up a small number of times. The chain has TRDV1 and TRDJ1; 8 bases match TRDD3. Germline V gene sequence: CDR1 TSWWSYY, CDR2 QGS. The CDR3 has 21 residues. V was clipped by 0 bases and J by 0 bases; unmatched bases: 18. DNA for the CDR3: TGTGCTCTTGGGGAACTAAGCCTTCCGACCCCACTACTGGGGGACACCGATAAACTCATCTTT. Translated, it gives CALGELSLPTPLLGDTDKLIF.

This clone showed up just a few times. The chain couples TRDV1 to TRDJ2, with 12 bases identical to TRDD3. Germline CDR1 reads TSWWSYY; CDR2 reads QGS. This CDR3 comprises 24 residues. J gave up 0 bases and V 1 base, and 21 bases lay outside the gene matches. The CDR3 nucleotides read TGTGCTCTTGGGGAACGTTCTCCCAACCACAGTTACTGGGGGATACTCCCTTTGACAGCACAACTCTTCTTT. Translation gives CALGERSPNHSYWGILPLTAQLFF.

This clone was observed a few times. The V call is TRDV1, the J call TRDJ1; the D gene is possibly TRDD2 (5 bases). CDR3 length: 15 amino acids. V lost 4 bases and J 0 bases, leaving 12 bases between the germline ends. Germline CDR1 reads TSWWSYY; CDR2 reads QGS. The DNA for the CDR3 is TGTGCTCTTGGGGCGATTCCTGCGTACACCGATAAACTCATCTTT. Its translation is CALGAIPAYTDKLIF.

This clone was picked up a small number of times. This sequence joins TRDV1 and TRDJ1, with D tentatively TRDD3 (6 bases). Trimming cost V 2 bases and J 4 bases, with 32 bases left between them. The CDR3 has 21 amino acids. Germline V CDR1 and CDR2: TSWWSYY, QGS. CDR3 region: CALGEGRSSAAWGFDSDKLIF. CDR3 bases: TGTGCTCTTGGGGAAGGGCGTTCCTCCGCTGCCTGGGGATTTGATAGCGATAAACTCATCTTT.

This chain connects TRDV1 to TRDJ1; D gene ambiguous. There are 15 residues in the CDR3. The germline V and J ends were trimmed by 3 bases and 3 bases, with 14 bases remaining between them. Germline CDR1 and CDR2: TSWWSYY and QGS. The CDR3 DNA reads as TGTGCTCTTGGGGAGGACGACGCGTTCGCCGATAAACTCATCTTT. Encoded protein: CALGEDDAFADKLIF.

This clone was detected a few times. V is TRDV1 and J is TRDJ1; possible D gene TRDD3, 6 bases. The V and J ends lost 9 bases and 0 bases respectively, with 26 bases between them. This CDR3 is built from 18 residues. Looked up from germline, CDR1 is TSWWSYY and CDR2 is QGS. The CDR3 reads CALEPKDWDIGDTDKLIF. In nucleotides, the CDR3 is TGTGCTCTGGAGCCTAAAGATTGGGATATCGGCGACACCGATAAACTCATCTTT.